This T cell receptor (beta chain) was recovered during a study of long-term antiretroviral therapy in people with HIV. Findings of the study overall: The repertoire was dominated at all time points by clones expanded before ART.

The CDR3 spans 13 residues. CDR1 and CDR2 (germline): LNHDA, SQIVND (reference sequence). V lost 9 bases and J 1 base, leaving 12 bases between the germline ends. For this clone: Its antigen is unknown.

It was version v3.0 of the immunoSEQ assay that was run at survey level. Clones were read by immunoSEQ multiplex PCR, and TCRdb kept only the in-frame ones, dropping some. Among under 45,000 clones listed, over 80% were seen once. The material was unsorted PBMCs, obtained 1 year after starting antiretroviral therapy. The J gene is TRBJ1-2, the V gene TRBV19; D is possibly TRBD1 (6 bases). The TCR originated in a man aged 18 to 29 with HIV. The CDR3 reads CASYRASNYGYTF. The CDR3 DNA follows: TGTGCCAGCTACAGGGCCAGTAACTATGGCTACACCTTC.